The next 6 T cell receptor beta chains were all read from a single sample in a study of T-cell reconstitution after alpha-beta-depleted transplantation in children. TCRbeta library construction was performed incorporating unique molecular identifiers. One entry per CDR3 protein, called by TCRdb with MiXCR from the PCR reads. The sample carries hundreds of thousands of distinct CDR3 sequences, around 13% recorded once. The source material was PBMCs, mostly from graft donor cells, sampled 360 days after TCRalphabeta/CD19-depleted stem cell transplant. All receptors derive from a male patient younger than 18 who had a stem cell transplant for acute myeloid leukemia, so the T cells may come from the graft donor.

This clonotype was observed at least ten times. The genes are TRBV7-6 and TRBJ1-6, with 7 bases identical to TRBD1. The J segment lost 10 bases and the V segment lost 0 bases, leaving 3 bases of the junction unmatched. CDR1 is SGHVS and CDR2 is FNYEAQ in the germline V gene. The CDR3 runs 14 residues. In DNA form, the CDR3 reads TGTGCCAGCAGCTTAGCCCGACAGGGATCACCCCTCCACTTT. Translating it yields CASSLARQGSPLHF.

This clonotype was found a few times. CDR3 amino acids: CASSQDFSPGTSVGNEQFF. In DNA form, the CDR3 reads TGTGCCAGCAGCCAAGATTTCTCTCCCGGGACTAGCGTTGGGAATGAGCAGTTCTTC. The J gene is TRBJ2-1, the V gene TRBV4-2; 10 nucleotides line up with TRBD2. The CDR3 sequence is 19 residues long. V was pared by 0 bases and J by 7 bases, with 15 bases of the junction left unmatched. The germline V gene has CDR1 LGHNA and CDR2 YNFKEQ.

The chain couples TRBV29-1 to TRBJ2-7, with D perhaps assigned TRBD1 or TRBD2 (6 bases each). V dropped 3 bases and J dropped 3 bases, with 12 bases sitting between them. CDR3 length: 13 residues. Germline CDR1 SQVTM, CDR2 ANQGSEA. This CDR3 is CSVEGGQDYEQYF. CDR3 DNA: TGCAGCGTTGAGGGGGGCCAAGACTACGAGCAGTACTTC.

This clonotype was picked up a small number of times. The gene calls are TRBV20-1 and TRBJ2-1; unclear D gene. Trimming removed 2 bases at V and 5 bases at J, with 16 bases between. The CDR3 length is 15 residues. Germline V gene lookup returns CDR1 DFQATT and CDR2 SNEGSKA (reference sequence). CDR3 sequence (DNA): TGCAGTGCTAGAACAGCCACAAGGGATGACAATGAGCAGTTCTTC. It translates to CSARTATRDDNEQFF.

The chain couples TRBV2 to TRBJ2-1, with 11 nucleotides matching TRBD2. The CDR3 spans 18 residues. Trimming at V came to 8 bases and at J to 1 base, leaving 13 bases not matched to a gene. The germline V gene has CDR1 SNHLY and CDR2 FYNNEI. The CDR3 nucleotides read TGTGCCAGCGATACCGGGACTAGCGGAAGAGGGTCCTACAATGAGCAGTTCTTC. Translating gives CASDTGTSGRGSYNEQFF.

This clonotype was recorded at least ten times. This chain connects TRBV12-3 or TRBV12-4 to TRBJ2-1; 7 nucleotides match TRBD2. The trim removed 8 bases at V and 4 bases at J, leaving 5 bases unmatched. This CDR3 region has 13 residues. This CDR3 is CASGLAAYNEQFF. Written as DNA, the CDR3 is TGTGCCAGCGGGCTAGCGGCTTACAATGAGCAGTTCTTC.